These T cell receptor beta chains were read from a single sample in a study of blood T cell repertoires in COVID-19. Repertoires were generated with immunoSEQ multiplex PCR, while TCRdb's copy carries only in-frame clones and drops some. The data hold some 120,000 clones, with around 80% observed a single time. The sequenced material came from peripheral blood. These receptors were collected from a human donor in a cohort sampled during active COVID-19. The CDR3 runs from the conserved cysteine through the conserved F or W. Each record gives: CDR3 length, J gene, clone size, D gene, V gene, CDR3 protein, CDR3 DNA. D genes are given only for firm matches. Rows give clone size only sometimes, using once, few, many, or a class for an expanded clone.

CDR3 length: 18
J gene: TRBJ2-7
clone size: .
D gene: .
V gene: TRBV3-1/TRBV3-2
CDR3 protein: CASSQDLTTTGQSYEQYF
CDR3 DNA: TGTGCCAGCAGCCAAGATCTTACAACGACAGGACAATCCTACGAGCAGTACTTC

CDR3 length: 17
J gene: TRBJ1-2
clone size: few
D gene: .
V gene: TRBV30
CDR3 protein: CAWSPLRDSPSGYGYTF
CDR3 DNA: TGTGCCTGGAGCCCTCTCCGGGACTCCCCTTCGGGCTATGGCTACACCTTC

CDR3 length: 21
J gene: TRBJ2-4
clone size: few
D gene: TRBD1
V gene: TRBV5-1
CDR3 protein: CASSLRGTGSLQDQAKNIQYF
CDR3 DNA: TGCGCCAGCAGCTTGAGGGGGACAGGGAGCCTCCAGGACCAAGCCAAAAACATTCAGTACTTC

CDR3 length: 16
J gene: TRBJ2-1
clone size: .
D gene: TRBD2
V gene: TRBV19
CDR3 protein: CASSRWLRGAGDEQFF
CDR3 DNA: TGTGCCAGTAGTCGGTGGTTGCGGGGGGCCGGGGATGAGCAGTTCTTC

CDR3 length: 13
J gene: TRBJ1-6
clone size: .
D gene: .
V gene: TRBV11-3
CDR3 protein: CASSLEERTPLHF
CDR3 DNA: TGTGCCAGCAGCTTAGAAGAGAGAACACCCCTCCACTTT

CDR3 length: 16
J gene: TRBJ2-1
clone size: .
D gene: TRBD1
V gene: TRBV9
CDR3 protein: CASSAPPTGSYNEQFF
CDR3 DNA: TGTGCCAGCAGCGCACCCCCGACAGGGTCGTACAATGAGCAGTTCTTC

CDR3 length: 14
J gene: TRBJ1-5
clone size: .
D gene: TRBD1
V gene: TRBV19
CDR3 protein: CASTPQGAGQPQHF
CDR3 DNA: TGTGCCAGTACCCCCCAGGGGGCTGGTCAGCCCCAGCATTTT

CDR3 length: 14
J gene: TRBJ1-1
clone size: .
D gene: TRBD1
V gene: TRBV28
CDR3 protein: CASSDGQGALKAFF
CDR3 DNA: TGTGCCAGCAGCGACGGACAGGGGGCGTTAAAGGCTTTCTTT

CDR3 length: 14
J gene: TRBJ2-7
clone size: .
D gene: TRBD2
V gene: TRBV27
CDR3 protein: CASSLAGGRYEQYF
CDR3 DNA: TGTGCCAGCAGTTTAGCGGGGGGGCGTTACGAGCAGTACTTC

CDR3 length: 14
J gene: TRBJ1-1
clone size: .
D gene: .
V gene: TRBV6-5
CDR3 protein: CASSFTGTNTEAFF
CDR3 DNA: TGTGCCAGCAGTTTCACAGGGACGAACACTGAAGCTTTCTTT

CDR3 length: 15
J gene: TRBJ1-5
clone size: .
D gene: .
V gene: TRBV6-2/TRBV6-3
CDR3 protein: CASSRDYQGNQPQHF
CDR3 DNA: TGTGCCAGCAGCCGGGACTACCAGGGCAATCAGCCCCAGCATTTT

CDR3 length: 13
J gene: TRBJ2-3
clone size: .
D gene: .
V gene: TRBV6-5
CDR3 protein: CASSGVGPDTQYF
CDR3 DNA: TGTGCCAGCAGCGGGGTAGGCCCAGATACGCAGTATTTT

CDR3 length: 14
J gene: TRBJ2-7
clone size: .
D gene: TRBD2
V gene: TRBV5-1
CDR3 protein: CASSLGLASYEQYF
CDR3 DNA: TGCGCCAGCAGCTTGGGACTAGCGAGCTACGAGCAGTACTTC

CDR3 length: 13
J gene: TRBJ2-5
clone size: .
D gene: .
V gene: TRBV6-5
CDR3 protein: CASSYSRGKTQYF
CDR3 DNA: TGTGCCAGCAGTTACTCACGGGGAAAGACCCAGTACTTC

CDR3 length: 16
J gene: TRBJ1-3
clone size: .
D gene: TRBD1
V gene: TRBV19
CDR3 protein: CASSPIDRAIRNTIYF
CDR3 DNA: TGTGCCAGTAGTCCGATCGACAGGGCGATAAGAAACACCATATATTTT

CDR3 length: 14
J gene: TRBJ2-7
clone size: .
D gene: .
V gene: TRBV6-6
CDR3 protein: CASSFGQGGNEQYF
CDR3 DNA: TGTGCCAGCAGCTTCGGCCAGGGTGGGAACGAGCAGTACTTC

CDR3 length: 15
J gene: TRBJ1-5
clone size: few
D gene: .
V gene: TRBV24-1
CDR3 protein: CATSDRGQGNQPQHF
CDR3 DNA: TGTGCCACCAGTGATAGGGGTCAGGGCAATCAGCCCCAGCATTTT

CDR3 length: 13
J gene: TRBJ1-1
clone size: .
D gene: .
V gene: TRBV2
CDR3 protein: CASSVMEGTEAFF
CDR3 DNA: TGTGCCAGCAGTGTGATGGAGGGGACTGAAGCTTTCTTT

CDR3 length: 14
J gene: TRBJ1-6
clone size: .
D gene: TRBD1
V gene: TRBV7-2
CDR3 protein: CASSLRTGNSPLHF
CDR3 DNA: TGTGCCAGCAGCTTACGGACAGGGAATTCACCCCTCCACTTT

CDR3 length: 14
J gene: TRBJ1-2
clone size: .
D gene: TRBD1
V gene: TRBV7-9
CDR3 protein: CASSHRDRVYGYTF
CDR3 DNA: TGTGCCAGCAGCCACCGGGACAGGGTCTATGGCTACACCTTC

CDR3 length: 13
J gene: TRBJ1-2
clone size: .
D gene: .
V gene: TRBV21-1
CDR3 protein: CASARTGGYGYTF
CDR3 DNA: TGTGCCAGCGCCCGGACAGGGGGCTATGGCTACACCTTC

CDR3 length: 16
J gene: TRBJ1-1
clone size: .
D gene: .
V gene: TRBV30
CDR3 protein: CAWSDPSGTINTEAFF
CDR3 DNA: TGTGCCTGGAGTGACCCATCCGGGACAATTAACACTGAAGCTTTCTTT

CDR3 length: 15
J gene: TRBJ2-7
clone size: .
D gene: TRBD1
V gene: TRBV6-6
CDR3 protein: CASTLQTGGAYEQYF
CDR3 DNA: TGTGCCAGCACCCTCCAGACAGGGGGCGCCTACGAGCAGTACTTC

CDR3 length: 17
J gene: TRBJ2-7
clone size: .
D gene: .
V gene: TRBV5-1
CDR3 protein: CASSFQPRVEGAYEQYF
CDR3 DNA: TGCGCCAGCAGCTTTCAGCCCAGGGTTGAAGGGGCCTACGAGCAGTACTTC

CDR3 length: 15
J gene: TRBJ2-3
clone size: .
D gene: TRBD2
V gene: TRBV5-1
CDR3 protein: CASSSGGASTDTQYF
CDR3 DNA: TGCGCCAGCAGTTCCGGGGGGGCAAGCACAGATACGCAGTATTTT

CDR3 length: 13
J gene: TRBJ2-1
clone size: .
D gene: .
V gene: TRBV5-4
CDR3 protein: CASSHPDSNEQFF
CDR3 DNA: TGTGCCAGCAGCCACCCGGACAGCAATGAGCAGTTCTTC

CDR3 length: 15
J gene: TRBJ1-1
clone size: .
D gene: .
V gene: TRBV6-5
CDR3 protein: CASSVGLSRSTEAFF
CDR3 DNA: TGTGCCAGCAGCGTTGGACTTTCACGGAGCACTGAAGCTTTCTTT

CDR3 length: 13
J gene: TRBJ1-1
clone size: few
D gene: .
V gene: TRBV30
CDR3 protein: CAWGVDRNTEAFF
CDR3 DNA: TGTGCCTGGGGGGTGGACAGGAACACTGAAGCTTTCTTT

CDR3 length: 15
J gene: TRBJ2-5
clone size: .
D gene: TRBD1
V gene: TRBV11-3
CDR3 protein: CASSNRTGLGETQYF
CDR3 DNA: TGTGCCAGCAGCAACCGGACAGGCCTGGGGGAGACCCAGTACTTC

CDR3 length: 13
J gene: TRBJ1-3
clone size: few
D gene: .
V gene: TRBV29-1
CDR3 protein: CSAGQRSGNTIYF
CDR3 DNA: TGCAGCGCAGGACAGCGCTCTGGAAACACCATATATTTT

CDR3 length: 12
J gene: TRBJ1-5
clone size: .
D gene: .
V gene: TRBV12-3/TRBV12-4
CDR3 protein: CASSLDTQPQHF
CDR3 DNA: TGTGCCAGCAGTCTGGACACTCAGCCCCAGCATTTT

CDR3 length: 15
J gene: TRBJ2-7
clone size: .
D gene: TRBD2
V gene: TRBV2
CDR3 protein: CARSTSGGAAGEQYF
CDR3 DNA: TGTGCCAGATCTACTAGCGGGGGGGCCGCGGGTGAGCAGTACTTC

CDR3 length: 12
J gene: TRBJ1-1
clone size: few
D gene: .
V gene: TRBV2
CDR3 protein: CASNEANTEAFF
CDR3 DNA: TGTGCCAGTAACGAGGCGAACACTGAAGCTTTCTTT

CDR3 length: 13
J gene: TRBJ1-6
clone size: .
D gene: TRBD1
V gene: TRBV19
CDR3 protein: CASNQGGNSPLHF
CDR3 DNA: TGTGCCAGTAACCAGGGGGGCAATTCACCCCTCCACTTT

CDR3 length: 17
J gene: TRBJ2-3
clone size: .
D gene: .
V gene: TRBV5-1
CDR3 protein: CASSWGRERLGTDTQYF
CDR3 DNA: TGCGCCAGCAGCTGGGGTAGGGAGCGGCTGGGTACAGATACGCAGTATTTT

CDR3 length: 15
J gene: TRBJ1-1
clone size: .
D gene: TRBD1
V gene: TRBV7-8
CDR3 protein: CASSFPDRVETEAFF
CDR3 DNA: TGTGCCAGCAGCTTTCCTGACAGGGTAGAAACTGAAGCTTTCTTT

CDR3 length: 15
J gene: TRBJ1-2
clone size: few
D gene: .
V gene: TRBV11-2
CDR3 protein: CASSLEAGIIYGYTF
CDR3 DNA: TGTGCCAGCAGCTTAGAGGCAGGAATTATCTATGGCTACACCTTC

CDR3 length: 13
J gene: TRBJ1-2
clone size: .
D gene: .
V gene: TRBV6-4
CDR3 protein: CASSDGQGLGYTF
CDR3 DNA: TGTGCCAGCAGTGACGGCCAGGGATTAGGCTACACCTTC

CDR3 length: 13
J gene: TRBJ1-1
clone size: .
D gene: .
V gene: TRBV12-3/TRBV12-4
CDR3 protein: CASSLQGHTEAFF
CDR3 DNA: TGTGCCAGCAGTTTACAGGGTCACACTGAAGCTTTCTTT

CDR3 length: 15
J gene: TRBJ2-2
clone size: .
D gene: .
V gene: TRBV9
CDR3 protein: CASSVAPENTGELFF
CDR3 DNA: TGTGCCAGCAGCGTAGCTCCAGAGAACACCGGGGAGCTGTTTTTT

CDR3 length: 13
J gene: TRBJ1-6
clone size: once
D gene: .
V gene: TRBV19
CDR3 protein: CASNRQKNSPLHF
CDR3 DNA: TGTGCCAGTAACCGACAGAAAAATTCACCCCTCCACTTT

CDR3 length: 16
J gene: TRBJ2-7
clone size: .
D gene: TRBD2
V gene: TRBV19
CDR3 protein: CASIINHGREGYEQYF
CDR3 DNA: TGTGCCAGTATTATAAACCACGGCCGGGAGGGATACGAGCAGTACTTC

CDR3 length: 16
J gene: TRBJ2-5
clone size: .
D gene: TRBD1
V gene: TRBV3-1/TRBV3-2
CDR3 protein: CASSQEFRQGGETQYF
CDR3 DNA: TGTGCCAGCAGCCAAGAATTCCGACAGGGGGGAGAGACCCAGTACTTC

CDR3 length: 13
J gene: TRBJ2-7
clone size: .
D gene: .
V gene: TRBV10-3
CDR3 protein: CAISDTDPSEQYF
CDR3 DNA: TGTGCCATCAGTGACACTGACCCTAGCGAGCAGTACTTC

CDR3 length: 14
J gene: TRBJ1-1
clone size: once
D gene: .
V gene: TRBV18
CDR3 protein: CASATTAPNTEAFF
CDR3 DNA: TGTGCCAGCGCCACGACAGCCCCGAACACTGAAGCTTTCTTT

CDR3 length: 14
J gene: TRBJ2-2
clone size: once
D gene: TRBD1
V gene: TRBV6-5
CDR3 protein: CASSWDRRSGELFF
CDR3 DNA: TGTGCCAGCAGCTGGGACAGAAGGTCCGGGGAGCTGTTTTTT

CDR3 length: 16
J gene: TRBJ1-1
clone size: once
D gene: TRBD1
V gene: TRBV11-2
CDR3 protein: CASSLNYLTGGPEAFF
CDR3 DNA: TGTGCCAGCAGCTTGAATTACCTGACAGGGGGGCCTGAAGCTTTCTTT

CDR3 length: 15
J gene: TRBJ2-5
clone size: .
D gene: TRBD2
V gene: TRBV9
CDR3 protein: CASSSVRGGPGTQYF
CDR3 DNA: TGTGCCAGCAGCTCAGTACGGGGGGGGCCAGGGACCCAGTACTTC

CDR3 length: 15
J gene: TRBJ1-2
clone size: .
D gene: .
V gene: TRBV28
CDR3 protein: CASSPVRGSAYGYTF
CDR3 DNA: TGTGCCAGCAGCCCGGTACGCGGATCGGCCTATGGCTACACCTTC

CDR3 length: 13
J gene: TRBJ2-1
clone size: .
D gene: .
V gene: TRBV7-9
CDR3 protein: CASSLDRGGEQFF
CDR3 DNA: TGTGCCAGCAGCTTAGACCGGGGAGGTGAGCAGTTCTTC

CDR3 length: 17
J gene: TRBJ2-1
clone size: .
D gene: TRBD1
V gene: TRBV7-9
CDR3 protein: CASSLVPGQGTGNEQFF
CDR3 DNA: TGTGCCAGCAGCTTAGTCCCGGGACAGGGCACAGGGAATGAGCAGTTCTTC

CDR3 length: 13
J gene: TRBJ2-2
clone size: .
D gene: .
V gene: TRBV11-3
CDR3 protein: CASSFRDTEELFF
CDR3 DNA: TGTGCCAGCAGCTTCAGGGACACCGAGGAGCTGTTTTTT

CDR3 length: 15
J gene: TRBJ1-1
clone size: .
D gene: .
V gene: TRBV19
CDR3 protein: CASSIRGAQWSEAFF
CDR3 DNA: TGTGCCAGTAGTATTCGGGGGGCACAGTGGAGTGAAGCTTTCTTT

CDR3 length: 17
J gene: TRBJ2-1
clone size: .
D gene: TRBD1
V gene: TRBV24-1
CDR3 protein: CATSDSISAGGLYEQFF
CDR3 DNA: TGTGCCACCAGTGATTCTATTTCGGCAGGGGGCTTATATGAGCAGTTCTTC

CDR3 length: 13
J gene: TRBJ2-1
clone size: .
D gene: .
V gene: TRBV2
CDR3 protein: CASSENSYNEQFF
CDR3 DNA: TGTGCCAGCAGTGAAAACAGTTACAATGAGCAGTTCTTC

CDR3 length: 15
J gene: TRBJ1-6
clone size: .
D gene: .
V gene: TRBV19
CDR3 protein: CASSEGTGFNSPLHF
CDR3 DNA: TGTGCCAGTAGCGAGGGTACGGGCTTTAATTCACCCCTCCACTTT

CDR3 length: 13
J gene: TRBJ1-1
clone size: once
D gene: .
V gene: TRBV30
CDR3 protein: CAWRGSRNTEAFF
CDR3 DNA: TGTGCCTGGAGGGGCTCCCGGAACACTGAAGCTTTCTTT

CDR3 length: 15
J gene: TRBJ2-2
clone size: .
D gene: .
V gene: TRBV6-5
CDR3 protein: CASSLRRGGTGELFF
CDR3 DNA: TGTGCCAGCAGTTTGAGGAGGGGTGGCACCGGGGAGCTGTTTTTT

CDR3 length: 16
J gene: TRBJ2-5
clone size: .
D gene: TRBD1
V gene: TRBV5-5
CDR3 protein: CASSLGPGTGQETQYF
CDR3 DNA: TGTGCCAGCAGCTTGGGGCCGGGGACAGGGCAAGAGACCCAGTACTTC